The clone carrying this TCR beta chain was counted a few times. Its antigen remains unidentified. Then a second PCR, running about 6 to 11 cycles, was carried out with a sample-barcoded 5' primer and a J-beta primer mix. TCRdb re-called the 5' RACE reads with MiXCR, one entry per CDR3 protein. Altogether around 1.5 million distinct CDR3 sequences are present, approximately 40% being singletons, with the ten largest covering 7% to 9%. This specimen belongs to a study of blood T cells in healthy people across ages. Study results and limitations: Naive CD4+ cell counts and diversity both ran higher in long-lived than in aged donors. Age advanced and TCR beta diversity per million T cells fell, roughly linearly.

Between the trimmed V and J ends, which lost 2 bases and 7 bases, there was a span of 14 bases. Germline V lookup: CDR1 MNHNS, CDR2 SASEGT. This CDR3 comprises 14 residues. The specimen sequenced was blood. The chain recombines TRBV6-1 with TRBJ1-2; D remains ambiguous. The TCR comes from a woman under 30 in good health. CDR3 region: CASSERGSGSGYTF. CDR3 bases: TGTGCCAGCAGTGAAAGAGGTTCGGGGTCTGGCTACACCTTC.